The 27 T cell receptor beta chains below were found in one sample sequenced in a study of blood T cell repertoires in COVID-19. Assay: immunoSEQ multiplex PCR; the TCRdb copy retains only in-frame clones and omits some. The data hold about 370,000 clones, with 75% to 90% observed a single time. The material sequenced was PBMCs or T cells enriched from blood (not recorded which). The source is a man aged 18 to 30 who had recovered from COVID-19.

The chain carries TRBV7-2 and TRBJ2-2; no firm D call. The germline gives CDR1 SGHTA, CDR2 FQGNSA. The CDR3 totals 16 residues. Trimming removed 5 bases at V and 0 bases at J, with 13 bases between. The CDR3, as DNA: TGTGCCAGCAGCGCCAGACACCCTACGAACACCGGGGAGCTGTTTTTT. Translating it yields CASSARHPTNTGELFF.

V and J are TRBV30 and TRBJ1-1; a weak D match, TRBD1 (6 bases). The CDR3 extends over 13 amino acids. CDR1 is GTSNPN and CDR2 is SVGIG in the germline V gene (reference sequence). V lost 4 bases and J lost 0, with 9 bases in between. The CDR3 nucleotides are TGTGCCTGGACAAGGGGGATGAACACTGAAGCTTTCTTT. It yields the protein CAWTRGMNTEAFF.

This sequence joins TRBV12-3 or TRBV12-4 and TRBJ2-5; the D is unclear. CDR3 length: 13 amino acids. The ends were cut back, 3 bases at V and 1 base at J, with 6 bases in the middle. CDR3 sequence (DNA): TGTGCCAGCAGTTTGAACAGCCAAGAGACCCAGTACTTC. Its protein product is CASSLNSQETQYF.

The V gene is TRBV29-1, the J gene TRBJ2-5; TRBD2 agrees at 8 bases. Germline loops: CDR1 SQVTM, CDR2 ANQGSEA. Trimming took 4 bases from V and 5 from J; bases not matched to a gene: 9. The CDR3 loop spans 14 amino acids. The chain's CDR3 is CSVGLRLAGETQYF. The CDR3 DNA sequence: TGCAGCGTTGGTCTCCGGCTAGCGGGCGAGACCCAGTACTTC.

The rearrangement uses TRBV19 and TRBJ2-7; the match to TRBD1 covers 9 bases. This CDR3 has 13 amino acids. CDR1 and CDR2 from the germline V gene are LNHDA and SQIVND (reference sequence). V was clipped by 5 bases and J by 6 bases; unmatched bases: 5. Written as DNA, the CDR3 is TGTGCCAGTAGTCCTCGACAGGGGGGCGAGCAGTACTTC. It codes for CASSPRQGGEQYF.

The rearrangement links TRBV27 to TRBJ2-5; 14 bases map to TRBD2. Germline CDR1 and CDR2: MNHEY and SMNVEV (reference sequence). V was pared by 1 base and J by 1 base, with 2 bases of the junction left unmatched. This CDR3 has 17 residues. The CDR3 spells CASSLWGLAGAQETQYF. The CDR3 nucleotides are TGTGCCAGCAGTTTATGGGGACTAGCGGGGGCCCAAGAGACCCAGTACTTC.

The V call is TRBV5-1, the J call TRBJ2-3; 14 bases agree with TRBD2. The germline V gene encodes CDR1 SGHRS and CDR2 YFSETQ. The junction had 7 bases not matched to a gene; V was cut back by 7 bases and J by 6 bases. This CDR3 is 15 amino acids long. CDR3 region: CASSPGLAGVDTQYF. In nucleotides, the CDR3 is TGCGCCAGCTCCCCGGGACTAGCGGGAGTCGATACGCAGTATTTT.

About this clone: Germline is not matched at one junction end, which may reflect a read error. The chain employs TRBV18 and TRBJ2-1, with TRBD1 matching over 8 bases. Germline values: CDR1 KGHSH, CDR2 LQKENI. The CDR3 loop spans 15 amino acids. CDR3 sequence (DNA): TGTGCCAGTTCACCTATTCGGACAGGGAGCAATGAGCAGTTCTTC. It codes for CASSPIRTGSNEQFF.

V usage is TRBV7-2 and J usage is TRBJ1-5, with D maybe TRBD1 (5 bases). The CDR3 length is 14 residues. The germline V gene encodes CDR1 SGHTA and CDR2 FQGNSA. V shed 3 bases and J shed 4 bases, with 10 bases lying between them. The CDR3 nucleotides are TGTGCCAGCAGCTTCGGGGGTAATAATCAGCCCCAGCATTTT. Translating it yields CASSFGGNNQPQHF.

This clone was recorded once. The CDR3 sequence is CASSHEDRSSGANVLTF. CDR3 nucleotide sequence: TGTGCCAGCAGCCACGAGGACAGAAGCTCTGGGGCCAACGTCCTGACTTTC. The chain joins TRBV4-2 to TRBJ2-6, with TRBD1 as a possible D gene (6 bases). CDR3 length: 17 residues. Trimming removed 3 bases at V and 0 bases at J, with 12 bases between. Germline V lookup: CDR1 LGHNA, CDR2 YNFKEQ.

This clone was seen once. This chain links TRBV5-4 with TRBJ1-2, with D perhaps matching TRBD1 (5 bases). Germline V CDR1 and CDR2: SGHNT, YYREEE (reference sequence). Trimming left V 0 bases short and J 6 bases short, with 12 bases between. The length of the CDR3 is 14 residues. The CDR3, as DNA: TGTGCCAGCAGCTTGGAGGGGCAGGTTCATGGCTACACCTTC. Its protein product is CASSLEGQVHGYTF.

The chain is built from TRBV7-8 and TRBJ1-1; no reliable D call. The CDR3 extends over 11 amino acids. Germline V gives CDR1 SGHVS, CDR2 FQNEAQ. V lost 5 bases to trimming and J lost 7 bases, with 8 bases between them. CDR3 amino acids: CASSPGGEAFF. CDR3 coding DNA: TGTGCCAGCAGCCCCGGTGGTGAAGCTTTCTTT.

A remark on this clone: Its ends do not fully match the called genes, so a read error is possible. Within the sample, other DNA sequences also encode this same CDR3. V usage is TRBV3-1 (or the pseudogene TRBV3-2) and J usage is TRBJ2-7; 12 bases agree with TRBD2. Germline CDR1 is LGHDT and CDR2 is YNNKEL (reference sequence). The CDR3 length is 14 residues. The CDR3 DNA follows: TGTGCCAGCAGTCAAGGACTAGCGGGGTACGAGCAGTACTTC. This gives the protein CASSQGLAGYEQYF.

This chain links TRBV9 with TRBJ1-2, with D possibly being TRBD1 (5 bases). CDR1 and CDR2 (germline): SGDLS, YYNGEE. V was pared by 4 bases and J by 0 bases, with 10 bases between. The CDR3 covers 14 residues. CDR3: CASSWTTTNYGYTF. The CDR3 DNA reads as TGTGCCAGCAGCTGGACAACCACTAACTATGGCTACACCTTC.

The CDR3 reads CASSLEQIYGYTF. CDR3 DNA: TGTGCCAGCAGTTTGGAACAGATCTATGGCTACACCTTC. The chain carries TRBV28 and TRBJ1-2; D not certain. CDR3 length equals 13 residues. In germline, CDR1 is MDHEN, CDR2 SYDVKM. V was shortened by 3 bases and J by 4 bases, with 9 bases between the two germline ends.

The rearrangement joins TRBV10-3 to TRBJ2-1; D unclear. The germline V gene has CDR1 ENHRY and CDR2 SYGVKD. The V gene lost 2 bases and the J gene lost 9 bases, with 5 bases spanning the gap. This CDR3 comprises 11 residues. Here the CDR3 reads CAISEAGEQFF. The CDR3 DNA is TGTGCCATCAGTGAGGCCGGTGAGCAGTTCTTC.

The rearrangement uses TRBV1 and TRBJ2-5; the listed D gene, TRBD2, was not tested against the DNA. TRBV1 is designated a pseudogene. The CDR3 consists of 19 residues. DNA of the CDR3: TGCACCAGCAGCCAAAGAGCGGGGCCCGACTATTTGTACCAAGAGACCCAGTACTTC. This sequence encodes CTSSQRAGPDYLYQETQYF.

V is TRBV6-2 or TRBV6-3 and J is TRBJ2-3; D unresolved. Germline V gene data show CDR1 as MNHEY and CDR2 as SVGEGT. The CDR3 length is 14 residues. Deletions cut 3 bases from V and 2 bases from J, with 9 bases between. This chain's CDR3 is CASSYAATTDTQYF. The CDR3 nucleotides read TGTGCCAGCAGTTATGCGGCGACCACAGATACGCAGTATTTT.

The chain is built from TRBV2 and TRBJ2-7, with D possibly matching TRBD1 (6 bases). The CDR3 loop spans 12 amino acids. Between the trimmed V and J ends, which lost 6 bases and 0 bases, there was a span of 6 bases. CDR1 is SNHLY, CDR2 FYNNEI, per germline. CDR3 bases: TGTGCCAGCAGGGACAGCTCCTACGAGCAGTACTTC. Encoded protein: CASRDSSYEQYF.

The J gene is TRBJ2-2, the V gene TRBV9; 11 bases line up with TRBD2. V lost 5 bases to trimming and J lost 0 bases; unmatched junction nucleotides: 3. The CDR3 has 16 residues. Per germline, CDR1 SGDLS and CDR2 YYNGEE. CDR3: CASSTSGRANTGELFF. CDR3 nucleotide sequence: TGTGCCAGCAGTACTAGCGGGAGAGCGAACACCGGGGAGCTGTTTTTT.

The chain has TRBV5-4 and TRBJ1-4, with D unresolved. CDR1 SGHNT and CDR2 YYREEE come from the germline V gene (reference sequence). Trimming removed 2 bases at V and 0 bases at J, with 14 bases between. This CDR3 comprises 17 residues. The CDR3 DNA is TGTGCCAGCAGCTTTGATAGAAGCTCCACAACTAATGAAAAACTGTTTTTT. Its protein is CASSFDRSSTTNEKLFF.

This chain uses TRBV7-2 with TRBJ1-4; TRBD1 matches at 7 bases. In germline, CDR1 is SGHTA, CDR2 FQGNSA. The ends lost 5 bases at V and 4 bases at J; junction bases unmatched: 7. The CDR3 loop spans 15 amino acids. CDR3 in amino acids: CASSGNRGNNEKLFF. CDR3 DNA: TGTGCCAGCAGCGGAAACAGGGGCAATAATGAAAAACTGTTTTTT.

The J gene is TRBJ1-5, the V gene TRBV27, with D possibly matching TRBD1 (6 bases). V gave up 5 bases and J gave up 3 bases, with 14 bases separating them. Looked up from germline, CDR1 is MNHEY and CDR2 is SMNVEV (reference sequence). The CDR3 sequence is 15 residues long. This CDR3 reads CASSLYRDLNQPQHF. CDR3 in DNA: TGTGCCAGCAGTCTATACAGGGACCTCAATCAGCCCCAGCATTTT.

In its sample, this clone was seen once. The rearrangement joins TRBV14 to TRBJ2-7; D is possibly TRBD2 (6 bases). Germline CDR1 is SGHDN and CDR2 is FVKESK. The CDR3 sequence is 14 residues long. Between the trimmed V and J ends, which lost 4 bases and 2 bases, there was a span of 12 bases. The CDR3 loop reads CASSRDLLAYEQYF. The CDR3 DNA sequence: TGTGCCAGCAGCCGGGACTTGCTAGCCTACGAGCAGTACTTC.

The V and J genes are TRBV28 and TRBJ2-1; TRBD2 matches 10 bases. The germline V gene has CDR1 MDHEN and CDR2 SYDVKM. With V trimmed by 7 bases and J by 8 bases, 17 bases remained unmatched. This CDR3 has 17 residues. The CDR3 loop reads CASKKRGLAGARYEQFF. As DNA, the CDR3 is TGTGCCAGCAAAAAAAGAGGCCTAGCGGGAGCCAGGTATGAGCAGTTCTTC.

The chain joins TRBV10-2 to TRBJ2-1; 11 bases align to TRBD2. V lost 4 bases to trimming and J lost 0 bases; unmatched junction nucleotides: 8. Per germline, CDR1 WSHSY and CDR2 SAAADI. CDR3 length equals 18 residues. CDR3 DNA sequence: TGCGCCAGCAGTGGGTCACTGACTAGCGGGACCTCCTACAATGAGCAGTTCTTC. Protein sequence: CASSGSLTSGTSYNEQFF.

Here the CDR3 DNA reads TGTGCCAGCACCCACGGCCAGGGATACCAAGAGACCCAGTACTTC. Translation gives CASTHGQGYQETQYF. V usage is TRBV5-8 and J usage is TRBJ2-5, with D possibly TRBD1 on 5 matching bases. The V end lost 6 bases, the J end lost 0 bases, and 15 bases lay between the germline ends. CDR3 length: 15 residues. Germline-derived CDR1 and CDR2 are SGHTS and YDEGEE. Combining the CDR3 with reference TRBV5-8 and TRBJ2-5 gives the whole variable domain EAGVTQSPTHLIKTRGQQATLRCSPISGHTSVYWYQQALGLGLQFLLWYDEGEERNRGNFPPRFSGRQFPNYSSELNVNALELEDSALYLCASTHGQGYQETQYFGPGTRLLVL.